These 3 T cell receptor beta chains originate from one sample sequenced in a study of T cell repertoires in cytomegalovirus infection. TCRdb ran MiXCR on the reads and lists one entry per CDR3 protein. In the table there are under 200,000 distinct CDR3 sequences, 17% of which are singletons. Sequenced: CD8+ T cells from PBMCs. These receptors all stem from a human donor in good health (CMV status not recorded). Some clones in this sample may be carry-over from other donors' samples.

This chain uses TRBV7-8 with TRBJ2-1, with D possibly being TRBD2 (7 bases). V lost 5 bases, J lost 7 bases, and 18 bases lay in between. Germline V gives CDR1 SGHVS, CDR2 FQNEAQ. The CDR3 has 15 amino acids. The CDR3 reads CASSPSGGTRNEQFF. CDR3 coding DNA: TGTGCCAGCAGCCCGTCGGGGGGCACAAGGAATGAGCAGTTCTTC.

The chain recombines TRBV7-8 with TRBJ2-7, with unresolved D. The CDR3 extends over 13 amino acids. Germline-derived CDR1 and CDR2 are SGHVS and FQNEAQ. V was clipped by 1 base and J by 6 bases, with 10 bases between them. CDR3 in DNA: TGTGCCAGCAGCTTAGATACAGCCGCCGAGCAGTACTTC. Protein: CASSLDTAAEQYF.

The V call is TRBV7-2, the J call TRBJ1-1, with unresolved D. V dropped 4 bases and J dropped 1 base, with 7 bases sitting between them. The length of the CDR3 is 13 residues. Germline lookup yields CDR1 SGHTA and CDR2 FQGNSA. The CDR3 loop reads CASSSLRNTEAFF. The CDR3 DNA reads TGTGCCAGCAGCTCGCTGCGGAACACTGAAGCTTTCTTT.